This entry lists 27 T cell receptor beta chains sequenced from one sample in a study of blood T cell repertoires in COVID-19. TCRdb's table, derived via immunoSEQ multiplex PCR, lists solely in-frame clones and lacks some. Here the sample spans over 350,000 clones, 75% to 90% being singletons. The specimen was peripheral blood. The source of these receptors is a woman aged 25 to 45 with acute or convalescent COVID-19.

On this clone: The same CDR3 is also encoded by other DNA sequences in this sample. The V gene is TRBV3-1 (or the pseudogene TRBV3-2), the J gene TRBJ1-4; 7 bases line up with TRBD1. The V gene's germline CDR1 is LGHDT and CDR2 YNNKEL (reference sequence). V dropped 2 bases and J dropped 8; count of bases not matched to a gene: 5. The CDR3 extends over 14 amino acids. The CDR3 sequence: CASSQRQGGEKLFF. For the CDR3, the DNA is TGTGCCAGCAGCCAACGACAGGGTGGGGAAAAACTGTTTTTT.

This chain uses TRBV7-9 with TRBJ2-3; perhaps TRBD2 as D (5 bases). V was shortened by 2 bases and J by 2 bases, with 8 bases between the two germline ends. Per the germline V gene, CDR1 is SEHNR and CDR2 is FQNEAQ (reference sequence). This CDR3 is 14 amino acids long. The chain's CDR3 is CASSLPGFTDTQYF. The CDR3 bases are TGTGCCAGCAGCTTACCGGGGTTCACAGATACGCAGTATTTT.

CDR3 loop: CASSQDRTGHDEQYF. In nucleotides, the CDR3 is TGCGCCAGCAGCCAAGATCGGACCGGACATGACGAGCAGTACTTC. The chain recombines TRBV4-1 with TRBJ2-7; tentatively, D is TRBD1 (5 bases). The CDR3 consists of 15 residues. Germline CDR1 and CDR2: MGHRA and YSYEKL. V was pared by 0 bases and J by 5 bases, with 14 bases between.

The rearrangement links TRBV21-1 to TRBJ2-5; no check of the table's D call, TRBD1, against the DNA was made. TRBV21-1 is deemed a pseudogene. CDR3 length: 15 residues. CDR3 amino acids: CASSKGMADTGTQYF. The CDR3, as DNA: TGTGCCAGCAGCAAAGGAATGGCGGACACGGGGACCCAGTACTTC.

The V gene is TRBV6-1, the J gene TRBJ1-2; a weak D match, TRBD1 (6 bases). The V gene lost 5 bases and the J gene lost 8 bases, with 12 bases spanning the gap. Per the germline V gene, CDR1 is MNHNS and CDR2 is SASEGT. This CDR3 comprises 12 residues. The CDR3 region has the DNA TGTGCCAGCAGTTCCGACAGGCGAGGCTACACCTTC. Translating it yields CASSSDRRGYTF.

The chain couples TRBV30 to TRBJ2-7; 13 nucleotides agree with TRBD2. The germline CDR1 and CDR2 sequences are GTSNPN and SVGIG (reference sequence). This CDR3 is 13 amino acids long. Trimming took 7 bases from V and 6 from J; bases not matched to a gene: 6. The chain's CDR3 is CASRLAGGREQYF. The CDR3 region has the DNA TGTGCCTCCAGACTAGCGGGGGGTCGCGAGCAGTACTTC.

A single count supports this clone. V is TRBV2 and J is TRBJ2-5; 8 bases are shared with TRBD2. The V gene's germline CDR1 is SNHLY and CDR2 FYNNEI. This CDR3 region has 16 residues. V was clipped by 3 bases and J by 5 bases; unmatched bases: 11. The CDR3: CASSDLGGGREETQYF. Written as DNA, the CDR3 is TGTGCCAGCAGTGATTTGGGCGGGGGGAGAGAGGAGACCCAGTACTTC.

This chain links TRBV24-1 with TRBJ2-5; the D gene is possibly TRBD1 (6 bases). The V and J ends lost 12 bases and 4 bases respectively, with 23 bases between them. This CDR3 region has 15 residues. Per the germline V gene, CDR1 is KGHDR and CDR2 is SFDVKD. The CDR3 DNA follows: TGTGCCGCTGTAGACAGGAAGAACAGTGGAGAGACCCAGTACTTC. Protein sequence: CAAVDRKNSGETQYF.

This chain joins TRBV24-1 and TRBJ2-5; D gene unclear. CDR1 is KGHDR, CDR2 SFDVKD, per germline. Trimming pared 5 bases from V and 1 base from J, leaving 7 bases between. The CDR3 totals 13 residues. In nucleotides, the CDR3 is TGTGCCACCAGTGGGGCAGGCCAAGAGACCCAGTACTTC. This encodes CATSGAGQETQYF.

The chain joins TRBV5-5 to TRBJ1-6; 7 bases are shared with TRBD1. After removal of 4 bases from V and 7 bases from J, the junction contained 5 bases not matched to a gene. The germline gives CDR1 SGHKS, CDR2 YYEKEE (reference sequence). The CDR3 sequence is 14 residues long. CDR3 DNA: TGTGCCAGCAGCCATACAGGGGAAAATTCACCCCTCCACTTT. Its translation is CASSHTGENSPLHF.

This chain connects TRBV3-1 (or the pseudogene TRBV3-2) to TRBJ2-5, with D perhaps TRBD2 (5 bases). Trimming removed 4 bases from V and 5 bases from J, with 14 bases in between. From germline, CDR1 is LGHDT and CDR2 YNNKEL (reference sequence). The CDR3 is 14 amino acids. The CDR3 DNA reads as TGTGCCAGCAGCCCAGTTGCCGGGGTGGAGACCCAGTACTTC. This codes for CASSPVAGVETQYF.

This clone was counted once. The rearrangement uses TRBV5-5 and TRBJ1-1; D is unclear. The V end lost 0 bases, the J end lost 0 bases, and 6 bases lay between the germline ends. The CDR3 runs 14 residues. Germline loops: CDR1 SGHKS, CDR2 YYEKEE (reference sequence). In nucleotides, the CDR3 is TGTGCCAGCAGCTTGGGATGGCTGAACACTGAAGCTTTCTTT. It translates to CASSLGWLNTEAFF.

The chain employs TRBV6-5 and TRBJ2-1; 14 bases align to TRBD2. The germline V gene has CDR1 MNHEY and CDR2 SVGAGI. Trimming at V came to 6 bases and at J to 7 bases, leaving 5 bases not matched to a gene. The CDR3 has 15 amino acids. In DNA, the CDR3 is TGTGCCAGCAGCCAGACTAGCGGGGGGGCAAATGAGCAGTTCTTC. Amino acids: CASSQTSGGANEQFF.

The gene calls are TRBV7-2 and TRBJ1-1; 8 bases are shared with TRBD1. CDR1 SGHTA and CDR2 FQGNSA come from the germline V gene. The CDR3 is 13 amino acids. V lost 6 bases and J lost 4; bases outside the gene matches: 4. The CDR3, as DNA: TGTGCCAGCAGTCGTACAGGGGGCACTGAAGCTTTCTTT. It is translated as CASSRTGGTEAFF.

The sample holds one count of this clone. The rearrangement uses TRBV30 and TRBJ1-2; 9 bases are shared with TRBD1. CDR1 and CDR2 (germline): GTSNPN, SVGIG (reference sequence). The CDR3 consists of 19 residues. The V and J ends lost 3 bases and 4 bases, in that order; junction bases with no gene match: 21. DNA of the CDR3: TGTGCCTGGAGCGGTCCGAGGAGACAGGGGGAAGCGGGTAGCTATGGCTACACCTTC. This gives the protein CAWSGPRRQGEAGSYGYTF.

The V gene is TRBV28, the J gene TRBJ2-3; D is unresolved. This CDR3 contains 13 residues. CDR1 and CDR2 (germline): MDHEN, SYDVKM. The germline V and J ends were trimmed by 2 bases and 2 bases, with 5 bases remaining between them. CDR3 sequence: CASSLIATDTQYF. The CDR3 bases are TGTGCCAGCAGTTTAATAGCCACAGATACGCAGTATTTT.

The CDR3 bases are TGTGCCAGCAGCTTAAGAGAAAACATTCAGTACTTC. As protein: CASSLRENIQYF. This chain connects TRBV5-8 to TRBJ2-4; no firm D call. The germline V gene encodes CDR1 SGHTS and CDR2 YDEGEE. The length of the CDR3 is 12 residues. Trimming stripped 2 bases from V and 5 bases from J, with 5 bases between.

The CDR3: CASSPSGSYNSPLHF. The CDR3 DNA follows: TGTGCCAGCAGTCCCTCGGGGAGTTATAATTCACCCCTCCACTTT. This sequence joins TRBV2 and TRBJ1-6; the D is unclear. The germline V gene has CDR1 SNHLY and CDR2 FYNNEI. Trimming pared 5 bases from V and 4 bases from J, leaving 12 bases between. The length of the CDR3 is 15 residues.

A note on this clone: In the same sample, other DNA sequences code for this CDR3. The chain is built from TRBV5-1 and TRBJ1-1, with TRBD1 matching 8 bases. Germline CDR1 and CDR2: SGHRS and YFSETQ. The CDR3 spans 14 residues. The V and J ends lost 4 bases and 1 base, in that order; junction bases with no gene match: 3. The CDR3 here is CASSLTGANTEAFF. As DNA, the CDR3 is TGCGCCAGCAGCCTGACAGGGGCGAACACTGAAGCTTTCTTT.

The gene calls are TRBV25-1 and TRBJ2-2; TRBD1 is a possible D gene (5 bases). The CDR3 runs to 15 residues. Germline CDR1 reads MGHDK; CDR2 reads SYGVNS. V lost 7 bases to trimming and J lost 8 bases, with 20 bases between them. This chain's CDR3 is CASIYQQELTGELFF. In DNA, the CDR3 is TGTGCCAGCATATACCAACAGGAGTTGACGGGGGAGCTGTTTTTT.

This clone was observed a few times. V and J are TRBV5-1 and TRBJ1-1; the match to TRBD1 covers 7 bases. CDR3 length: 15 amino acids. Unmatched junction bases numbered 4, after V lost 1 base and J lost 1 base. CDR1 and CDR2 from the germline V gene are SGHRS and YFSETQ. The DNA of the CDR3 is TGCGCCAGCAGCTTGACAGGGGCGACGAACACTGAAGCTTTCTTT. This codes for CASSLTGATNTEAFF.

The chain joins TRBV4-2 to TRBJ2-3, with TRBD2 matching 8 bases. The trim removed 2 bases at V and 2 bases at J, leaving 9 bases unmatched. This CDR3 has 17 residues. The germline V gene encodes CDR1 LGHNA and CDR2 YNFKEQ. This chain's CDR3 is CASSQPDLTSATDTQYF. CDR3 nucleotide sequence: TGTGCCAGCAGCCAACCCGATTTGACTAGCGCCACAGATACGCAGTATTTT.

This clone was counted a single time. The J gene is TRBJ1-2, the V gene TRBV2; D gene unclear. CDR3 length equals 14 residues. Trimming shortened V by 3 bases and J by 0 bases, and 8 bases separated the two germline ends. CDR1 and CDR2 from the germline V gene are SNHLY and FYNNEI. The CDR3 reads CASSEIASNYGYTF. The CDR3 nucleotides read TGTGCCAGCAGTGAGATAGCTTCTAACTATGGCTACACCTTC.

The chain has TRBV5-1 and TRBJ1-2, with 9 positions matching TRBD1. Looked up from germline, CDR1 is SGHRS and CDR2 is YFSETQ. The CDR3 extends over 14 amino acids. V lost 0 bases to trimming and J lost 5 bases; unmatched junction nucleotides: 2. The CDR3 nucleotides read TGCGCCAGCAGCTTGGGGACAGGGGAATATGGCTACACCTTC. Amino acid sequence: CASSLGTGEYGYTF.

J is TRBJ2-3 and V is TRBV7-6; 9 bases fit TRBD1. CDR3 length: 15 amino acids. Unmatched junction bases numbered 1, after V lost 1 base and J lost 2 bases. The V gene's germline CDR1 is SGHVS and CDR2 FNYEAQ. The CDR3 loop reads CASSLGTGVTDTQYF. CDR3 coding DNA: TGTGCCAGCAGCTTAGGGACAGGGGTCACAGATACGCAGTATTTT.

The chain combines TRBV6-2 or TRBV6-3 with TRBJ1-5; no reliable D call. The CDR3 is made up of 13 amino acids. The V gene lost 5 bases and the J gene lost 3 bases, with 8 bases spanning the gap. The germline gives CDR1 MNHEY, CDR2 SVGEGT. This CDR3 reads CASSLVLNQPQHF. The CDR3 DNA reads TGTGCCAGCAGTCTTGTTCTCAATCAGCCCCAGCATTTT.

This clone turned up a few times. This chain connects TRBV19 to TRBJ1-1, with no clear D. The ends were cut back, 1 base at V and 5 bases at J, with 14 bases in the middle. Germline CDR1 is LNHDA and CDR2 is SQIVND (reference sequence). This CDR3 is 15 amino acids long. CDR3 protein: CASSIGISVRTEAFF. CDR3 nucleotides: TGTGCCAGTAGTATAGGAATCTCGGTTCGAACTGAAGCTTTCTTT.